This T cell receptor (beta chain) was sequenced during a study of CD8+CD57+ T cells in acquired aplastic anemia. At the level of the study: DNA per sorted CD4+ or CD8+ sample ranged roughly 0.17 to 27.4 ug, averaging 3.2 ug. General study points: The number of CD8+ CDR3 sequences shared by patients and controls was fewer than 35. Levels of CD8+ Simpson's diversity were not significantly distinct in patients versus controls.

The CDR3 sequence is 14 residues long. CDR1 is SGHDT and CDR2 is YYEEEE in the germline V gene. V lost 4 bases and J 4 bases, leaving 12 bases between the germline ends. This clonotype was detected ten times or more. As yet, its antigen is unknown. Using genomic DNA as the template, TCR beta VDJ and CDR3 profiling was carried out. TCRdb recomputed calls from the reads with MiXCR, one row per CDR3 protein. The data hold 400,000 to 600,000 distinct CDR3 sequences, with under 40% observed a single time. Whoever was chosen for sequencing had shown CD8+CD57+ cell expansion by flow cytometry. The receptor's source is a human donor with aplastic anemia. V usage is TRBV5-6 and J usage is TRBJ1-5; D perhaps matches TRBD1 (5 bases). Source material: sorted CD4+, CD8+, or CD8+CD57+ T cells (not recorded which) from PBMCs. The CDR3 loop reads CASSMGQRNQPQHF. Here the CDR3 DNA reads TGTGCCAGCAGCATGGGGCAGCGAAATCAGCCCCAGCATTTT.